This record looks at one TCR beta chain sequence and its context. Its antigen is unknown. The method was immunoSEQ multiplex PCR; TCRdb's version includes in-frame clones alone and lacks a portion of them. The sample consists of 81,000 or so clones, roughly nine tenths of them appearing once. The CDR3 contains 14 residues. V trimming: 6 bases; J trimming: 7 bases; junction bases outside the gene matches: 4. Germline V CDR1 and CDR2: MNHEY, SVGAGI. This record comes from a study of OX40 agonist ivuxolimab in advanced cancers. Turning to the study itself: Three patients showed partial responses: one hepatocellular carcinoma and two cutaneous melanoma cases.

Overall study results and limits: CD8+ T cells showed, on average, more clonal expansion than CD4+ cells. Dose levels from 0.1 to 3.0 mg/kg saw CD4+ and CD8+ blood T cells expand clonally by week 6.

The sample in question was CD4+ or CD8+ T cells sorted from blood, obtained in a trial of the OX40 agonist ivuxolimab. This TCR was sampled from an adult with an advanced solid tumor such as melanoma, head and neck, liver or kidney cancer. This sequence joins TRBV6-5 and TRBJ1-6, with 9 bases lining up with TRBD1. CDR3 DNA sequence: TGTGCCAGCAGCCCGGGACAGGGAAATTCACCCCTCCACTTT. It specifies CASSPGQGNSPLHF.